This T cell receptor beta chain was sequenced for a study of T cells after somatic rescue of genetic block. Using immunoSEQ multiplex PCR, the repertoire was profiled, and TCRdb retains in-frame clones only, with some absent. The sample lists approximately 100,000 clones, just under 90% occurring once. Sequenced: peripheral blood mononuclear cells (PBMCs). The receptor's source is a woman between 18 and 29 years old.

The CDR3 here is CASSLGPQDEQFF. DNA of the CDR3: TGTGCCAGCAGCTTAGGCCCGCAGGATGAGCAGTTCTTC. The chain links TRBV7-8 to TRBJ2-1; the D is unclear. The CDR3 length is 13 residues. Germline CDR1 SGHVS, CDR2 FQNEAQ. V was trimmed by 1 base and J by 8 bases, leaving 9 bases between them.